Below are 8 T cell receptor beta chains sequenced from a single sample in a study of T cell repertoires in cytomegalovirus infection (dated 2019 in TCRdb). This specimen's treatment or condition label, per the study, means: in vitro stimulation with specific CMV peptide epitopes to enrich CMV-specific T cells. Sequenced on an Illumina HiSeq 1500. Through fastp at Q25 and MiXCR, TCRdb rebuilt clones from the public reads, retaining in-frame beta chains. Each CDR3 protein appears once, grouped with its most common genes and DNA. The sample table holds 750,000 to 900,000 distinct CDR3 sequences, of which almost 30% were seen once. Jointly, the top ten make up 13% of the sample. No cognate antigen is known for these TCRs. The sample here was cultured CD8+ T cells from PBMCs, taken from culture after CMV antigen stimulation. The receptors shown here come from a human donor in good health (CMV status not recorded). Some clones in this sample may be carry-over from other donors' samples.

V usage is TRBV19 and J usage is TRBJ1-4; weak D call: TRBD1 (6 bases). The germline CDR1 and CDR2 sequences are LNHDA and SQIVND (reference sequence). V was clipped by 9 bases and J by 2 bases, with 16 bases between them. The length of the CDR3 is 15 residues. In nucleotides, the CDR3 is TGTGCCAGCGGGGGACAACATACGACTAATGAAAAACTGTTTTTT. It encodes CASGGQHTTNEKLFF.

This clonotype has only one observation. This rearrangement joins TRBV19 to TRBJ2-7, with TRBD1 matching 7 bases. This CDR3 contains 13 residues. In germline, CDR1 is LNHDA, CDR2 SQIVND (reference sequence). The V and J ends lost 6 bases and 5 bases, in that order; junction bases with no gene match: 7. The CDR3 region is CASSIHRGDEQYF. CDR3 bases: TGTGCCAGTAGCATCCACAGGGGCGACGAGCAGTACTTC.

The sample holds many counts of this clonotype. J is TRBJ2-2 and V is TRBV10-3; D is unclear. V shed 5 bases and J shed 0 bases, with 10 bases lying between them. CDR1 and CDR2 (germline): ENHRY, SYGVKD. The CDR3 consists of 15 residues. This chain's CDR3 is CAISTGKTNTGELFF. CDR3 nucleotide sequence: TGTGCCATCAGTACTGGAAAAACGAACACCGGGGAGCTGTTTTTT.

This sequence joins TRBV6-1 and TRBJ1-1; a possible D gene is TRBD1 (6 bases). The CDR3 covers 13 residues. V lost 7 bases to trimming and J lost 5 bases, with 14 bases between them. CDR1 is MNHNS, CDR2 SASEGT, per germline. CDR3 residues: CASMAQGGTEAFF. The CDR3 nucleotides read TGTGCCAGCATGGCACAGGGAGGAACTGAAGCTTTCTTT.

The CDR3 loop reads CASSEGQGSDEQFF. For the CDR3, the DNA is TGTGCCAGCAGCGAGGGACAGGGTTCCGATGAGCAGTTCTTC. The chain has TRBV5-6 and TRBJ2-1; 9 bases are shared with TRBD1. Germline values: CDR1 SGHDT, CDR2 YYEEEE. This CDR3 contains 14 residues. Trimming at V came to 4 bases and at J to 8 bases, leaving 7 bases not matched to a gene.

This clonotype showed up just a few times. This chain connects TRBV4-1 to TRBJ2-7; D is uncertain. CDR3 size: 15 residues. From germline, CDR1 is MGHRA and CDR2 YSYEKL. The V and J ends lost 4 bases and 3 bases respectively, with 16 bases between them. As DNA, the CDR3 is TGCGCCAGCAGCCCCCACGAGGCTTCGGACTACGAGCAGTACTTC. Protein product: CASSPHEASDYEQYF.

The J gene is TRBJ2-7, the V gene TRBV5-4; TRBD1 matches 9 bases. The CDR3 has 15 amino acids. The germline CDR1 and CDR2 sequences are SGHNT and YYREEE (reference sequence). With 4 bases clipped from V and 6 bases from J, the junction kept 11 bases outside the gene matches. DNA of the CDR3: TGTGCCAGCAGCGCTACAGGGGGCCCCCCTACCGAGCAGTACGTC. Amino acid sequence: CASSATGGPPTEQYV.

This clonotype was seen a handful of times. This chain connects TRBV27 to TRBJ2-3; D is unresolved. The V end lost 2 bases, the J end lost 5 bases, and 8 bases lay between the germline ends. The germline V gene encodes CDR1 MNHEY and CDR2 SMNVEV (reference sequence). The CDR3 loop spans 13 amino acids. The CDR3 DNA is TGTGCCAGCAGTTTACCCAAGGGAGATACGCAGTATTTT. Its protein is CASSLPKGDTQYF.